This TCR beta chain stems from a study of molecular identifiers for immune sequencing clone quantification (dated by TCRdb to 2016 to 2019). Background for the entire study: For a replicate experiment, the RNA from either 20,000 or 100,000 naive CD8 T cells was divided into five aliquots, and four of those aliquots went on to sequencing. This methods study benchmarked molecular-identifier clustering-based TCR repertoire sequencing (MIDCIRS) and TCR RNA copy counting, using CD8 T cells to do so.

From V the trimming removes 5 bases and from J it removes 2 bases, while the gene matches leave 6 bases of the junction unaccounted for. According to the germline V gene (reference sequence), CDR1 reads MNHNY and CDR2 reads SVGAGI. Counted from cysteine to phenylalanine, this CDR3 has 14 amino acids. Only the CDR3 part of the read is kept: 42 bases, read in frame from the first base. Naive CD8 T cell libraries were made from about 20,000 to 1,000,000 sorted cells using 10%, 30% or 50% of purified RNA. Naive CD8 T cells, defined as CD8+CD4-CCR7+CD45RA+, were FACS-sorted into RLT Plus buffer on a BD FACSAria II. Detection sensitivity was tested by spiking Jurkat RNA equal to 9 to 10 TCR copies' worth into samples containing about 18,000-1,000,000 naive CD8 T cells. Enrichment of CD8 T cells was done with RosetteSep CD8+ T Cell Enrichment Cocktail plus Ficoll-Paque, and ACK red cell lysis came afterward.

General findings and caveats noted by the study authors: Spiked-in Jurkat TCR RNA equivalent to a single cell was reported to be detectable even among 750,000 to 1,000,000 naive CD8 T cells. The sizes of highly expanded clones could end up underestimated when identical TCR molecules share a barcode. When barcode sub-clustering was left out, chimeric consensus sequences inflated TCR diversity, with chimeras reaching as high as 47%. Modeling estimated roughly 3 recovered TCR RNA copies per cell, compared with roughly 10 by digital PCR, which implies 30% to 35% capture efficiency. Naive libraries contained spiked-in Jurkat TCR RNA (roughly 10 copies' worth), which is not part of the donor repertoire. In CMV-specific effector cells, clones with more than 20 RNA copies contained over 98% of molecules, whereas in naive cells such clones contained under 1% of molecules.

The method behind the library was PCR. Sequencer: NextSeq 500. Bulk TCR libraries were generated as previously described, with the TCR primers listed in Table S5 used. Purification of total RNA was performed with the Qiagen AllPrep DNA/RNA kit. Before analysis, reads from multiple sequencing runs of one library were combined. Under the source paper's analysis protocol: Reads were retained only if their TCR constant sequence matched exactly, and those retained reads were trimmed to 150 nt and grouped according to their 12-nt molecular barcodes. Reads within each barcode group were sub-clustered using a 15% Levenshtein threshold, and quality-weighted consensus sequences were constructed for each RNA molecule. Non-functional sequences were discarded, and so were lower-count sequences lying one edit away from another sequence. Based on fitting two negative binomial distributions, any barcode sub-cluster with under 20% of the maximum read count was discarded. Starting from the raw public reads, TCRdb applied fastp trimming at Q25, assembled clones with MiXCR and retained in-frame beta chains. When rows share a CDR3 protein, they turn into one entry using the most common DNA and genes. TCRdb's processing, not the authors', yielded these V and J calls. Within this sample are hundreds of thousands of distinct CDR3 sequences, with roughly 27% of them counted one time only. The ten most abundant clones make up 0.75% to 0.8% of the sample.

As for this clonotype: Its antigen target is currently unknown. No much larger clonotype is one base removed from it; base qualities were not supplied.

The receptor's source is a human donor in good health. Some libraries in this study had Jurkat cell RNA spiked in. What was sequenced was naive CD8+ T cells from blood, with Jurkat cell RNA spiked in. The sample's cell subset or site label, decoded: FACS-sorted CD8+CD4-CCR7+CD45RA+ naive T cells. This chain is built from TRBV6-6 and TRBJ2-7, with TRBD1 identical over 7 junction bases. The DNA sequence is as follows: TGTGCCAGCAGTCACGGGGACAGCACCTACGAGCAGTACTTC. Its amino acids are CASSHGDSTYEQYF.